These T cell receptor beta chains were read from a single sample in a study of shared clonotypes between healthy human individuals. TCRdb keeps only in-frame clones here, not all; method: immunoSEQ multiplex PCR. The sample records roughly 2.1 million clones, 93% being singletons. The sequencing sample was made of naive CD8+ T cells from PBMCs. These receptors were obtained from a man younger than 30 in good health. Some clones in this sample may be carry-over from other donors' samples. CDR3s include the opening cysteine and the closing phenylalanine or tryptophan. D genes are given only for firm matches. Size tells how often a clone was seen (once, few, many) or the class of an expanded clone, and some rows leave it out.

13	.	TRBV27	.	TRBJ2-1	CASIPDSWDEQFF	TGTGCCAGCATACCTGACAGTTGGGATGAGCAGTTCTTC
15	.	TRBV30	.	TRBJ1-1	CAWSDLRGGDTEAFF	TGTGCCTGGAGCGACCTTAGAGGAGGGGACACTGAAGCTTTCTTT
18	.	TRBV7-8	TRBD2	TRBJ2-2	CASSLVLKRTSGSGELFF	TGTGCCAGCAGCTTAGTTCTGAAACGGACTAGCGGTTCCGGGGAGCTGTTTTTT
15	.	TRBV21-1	.	TRBJ2-7	CASLLGPGDSYEQYF	TGTGCCAGCCTACTGGGCCCAGGAGACTCCTACGAGCAGTACTTC
15	.	TRBV19	.	TRBJ1-5	CASSLRGGRGQPQHF	TGTGCCAGTAGTTTGCGAGGGGGTCGTGGTCAGCCCCAGCATTTT
14	.	TRBV7-6	.	TRBJ1-4	CASSTRQFNEKLFF	TGTGCCAGCAGCACTCGGCAGTTTAATGAAAAACTGTTTTTT
16	.	TRBV27	TRBD1	TRBJ2-5	CASSFSRTGVQETQYF	TGTGCCAGCAGTTTCTCGCGAACAGGGGTCCAAGAGACCCAGTACTTC
14	.	TRBV19	TRBD1	TRBJ2-7	CASSLTGGLYEQYF	TGTGCCAGTAGTCTGACAGGGGGACTCTACGAGCAGTACTTC
16	.	TRBV28	.	TRBJ1-1	CASSLFSSDLNTEAFF	TGTGCCAGCAGTTTATTTAGTTCAGATTTGAACACTGAAGCTTTCTTT
14	once	TRBV7-9	TRBD2	TRBJ2-1	CASTLAGVGDEQFF	TGTGCCAGCACCCTAGCGGGAGTGGGTGATGAGCAGTTCTTC